This T cell receptor beta chain was recovered during a study of cytomegalovirus exposure and HLA in healthy donors (dated by TCRdb to 2015 to 2018). About the investigation overall: An earlier analysis of 587 of the donors reported approximately 300 Gb of sequence data and 117 million unique TCR beta sequences from about 200 million T cells. The number of donors typed differed by locus, with about 629-630 for A, B, C, DRB1 and DQB1, 522 for DQA1, 600 to 610 for DPA1, and approximately 470 for DPB1. Across 300 to 500 genotyped donors of the cohort, an average of about 250,000 unique TCR beta nucleotide sequences per donor were sequenced, and around 19% of those sequences were non-productive. The study used immunosequencing to profile the T cell repertoires of more than 650 subjects and linked those repertoires to cytomegalovirus serostatus. An early release that covered roughly 600 HLA-typed donors contained 250 to 350 gigabases of sequencing data and tens of millions of unique TCR sequences. Of the roughly 410 genotyped donors, roughly 80% were placed in the genetic ancestry cluster associated with self-reported Caucasian donors. High-throughput TCR immunosequencing, statistical association of individual TCRs with disease status, and machine learning were combined to predict cytomegalovirus infection status. About 5 DR-DQ haplotypes were handled as single units for association and clustering, since linkage in the cohort was strong. In the later analysis, no new phenotypic data were used to find candidate immune exposures; instead, reliance was placed on TCR beta sequences and their occurrence across donors. In a later analysis, previously published TCR beta repertoires from 550 to 700 donors were re-analyzed and high-resolution HLA genotyping was added so that TCR occurrence patterns could be studied. Genome-wide SNP genotypes for about 65% of the 666 donors were used in a later genetic analysis, which treated that subset as a discovery cohort. The study aimed to test whether signatures of past pathogen exposure could be identified by cataloging public T cell receptors. Class I and class II HLA loci were covered by the typing at four-digit resolution. Donor age, sex, ethnicity and CMV serostatus were collected together with the repertoire data. Besides the first cohort of about 730 subjects, a separate validation cohort made up of 120 different subjects was used. In an earlier analysis of over 550 of the donors, high-throughput TCR beta sequencing was used to judge whether each TCR beta V gene segment behaved as functional or pseudogenic. All discovery cohort repertoires had been generated using a single sequencing platform.

Library creation used the immunoSEQ multiplex PCR assay. A mixture of 60 forward primers for TCR Vbeta segments and 13 reverse primers for TCR Jbeta segments was used in the multiplex PCR. The CDR3 region of rearranged TCR beta genes was amplified from genomic DNA by a multiplex PCR assay. The Illumina HiSeq System was used to sequence the amplified TCR beta libraries as 87-base-pair reads. Per the authors' processing: In a later analysis, some 80 million unique TCR beta chains were counted across the roughly 700 repertoires, and around 10 million of these chains were shared by at least two donors. A nearest-neighbor algorithm error-corrected the raw reads and collapsed the reads into unique sequences, merging closely related sequences to remove PCR and sequencing errors. CDR3 sequences were aligned to IMGT reference sequences to assign V, D and J gene segments. Each retained sequence needed at least a six-nucleotide match to both a V gene segment and a J gene segment. Rearrangements were called productive when the CDR3 lacked stop codons and stayed in frame with V and J; all others were non-productive. CDR3 was defined according to IMGT convention as the region running from the second conserved V-encoded cysteine to the conserved J-encoded phenylalanine. The earlier analysis of about 590 of the donors excluded sequences that lacked an unambiguous match to a single V gene segment. In an earlier analysis of 500 to 750 of the donors, V segments were called functional above 56.7% productive rearrangements and were called segregating when the between-donor standard deviation exceeded 5%. A statistical classification framework was built for diagnosing cytomegalovirus status from the catalog of TCR beta chain sequences. In a later analysis, TCR nucleotide sequences were compared against IMGT/GENE-DB human TR gene sequences so that V and J genes could be assigned. A later analysis assigned CDR3 sequences and most-parsimonious VDJ recombination scenarios with the TCRdist pipeline. A later analysis defined each TCR beta chain by its CDR3 amino acid sequence plus V-gene family, and excluded reads lacking a unique V-gene family. To address suspected cross-contamination and a sequencing artifact, a later analysis removed approximately 600 highly shared, low-generation-probability nucleotide sequences. In a later analysis, a clonal expansion index was calculated for each public chain from normalized within-repertoire ranks of inferred template counts. In a later analysis, generation probabilities were computed using a VDJ recombination model fitted to out-of-frame rearrangements, and the results were checked against IGoR. A later analysis scored TCR-TCR, TCR-HLA and TCR-CMV co-occurrence with hypergeometric tests, applying a repertoire-size bias correction to TCR pairs. False discovery rates were estimated in a later analysis by permuting HLA or CMV assignments 20 times. In a later analysis, co-occurring TCRs were grouped with DBSCAN, and TCRdist sequence similarity was added when clustering was performed within HLA-allele-positive subsets. Repertoires with fewer than 30,000 or more than 120,000 public chains were left out of co-occurrence clustering, as were about five repertoires with anomalous nucleotide sharing. TCRdb took over this immuneACCESS table, retaining in-frame rearrangements with V and J assigned. Such tables are incomplete; in checked studies, under half of the missing clones stem from an unresolved V gene, and the remainder is unexplained. The DNA gave D and trimming, while V, J and clone size come from that table. The sample table records 100,000 or so clones; 70% to 80% of these occur just once. The top ten constitute roughly 9.6% of the sample.

The cohort was made up of approximately 700 healthy bone marrow donors. At the time of sampling, all cohort members were nominally healthy, though unrecorded immune exposures were likely present. The donor tested CMV seropositive and was one of the 289 seropositive cohort members. A peripheral blood sample was collected from each donor, and TCR beta sequencing was performed on peripheral blood mononuclear cells. The Qiagen DNeasy Blood Extraction Kit was used to extract genomic DNA from the blood cell samples. The full study reports these points: Strong co-occurrence of HLA alleles, especially DR and DQ, made assigning TCR associations to individual alleles difficult. A group of highly shared sequence variants was considered likely to be a technical artifact of the sequencing pipeline. For the cohort, immune exposure information was limited to CMV serostatus. In a later analysis, HLA-associated TCR beta chains showed more clonal expansion and lower generation probabilities than non-associated chains that were equally common. According to a later analysis, most CMV-associated TCR beta chains appeared to be HLA-restricted, and the HLA associations seemed to be driven largely by CMV exposure. At a false discovery rate of 0.05, a later analysis linked under 20,000 TCR beta sequences to specific HLA alleles. In a later analysis, the rate of TCR association differed among HLA loci, with DRB1 alleles having the most associated TCRs and HLA-C alleles having the fewest. Because HLA typing was unavailable for some donors at each locus, only the typed subset was used in association tests. Across donors, most TCR sequences were observed very rarely, whereas some public TCRs were present in many individuals. V-gene and J-gene trimming of TCR beta chains was associated with a missense DCLRE1C variant in a later genetic analysis, and the association was replicated in an independent cohort. The 87-base-pair reads could not distinguish some IMGT-functional V segments, including TRBV6-2 and TRBV6-3, so those segments were excluded. Sequencing depth was assumed to be roughly uniform across donors in the presence/absence analyses, though that assumption may not hold. In a later genetic analysis, fewer N-insertions in productive TCRs were reported among donors in an Asian-associated ancestry cluster than the roughly 640-donor mean. In the study, some 160 TCR beta chains were listed as associated with cytomegalovirus. The classifier was reported to diagnose cytomegalovirus status with high specificity and sensitivity in both the original cohort and the validation cohort. In a later analysis, several top co-occurrence clusters were reported to appear linked to parvovirus B19, influenza, CMV and Epstein-Barr virus. A further reported finding was that TCR beta sequences accurately predicted the HLA-A and HLA-B alleles for most subjects in the first cohort. Correlated functional status among segregating V segments might reflect linkage disequilibrium, but an unknown experimental factor could not be ruled out. In an earlier analysis of 587 of the donors, most TCR beta V segments appeared in productive rearrangements about 87% or about 30% of the time, broadly matching IMGT annotations. Only TCR beta chains were sequenced in this cohort, and the absence of alpha or paired-chain data limited detectable features. Three of the identified cytomegalovirus-associated TCR beta chains were confirmed in vitro to be specific for cytomegalovirus antigens. Because counts were too low, about 18 rarely observed V segments, including chromosome 9 orphons, were excluded from the earlier analysis of around 640 of the donors. It was suggested by the authors that the approach could potentially be generalized to other disease states and immunological phenotypes.

This clone was found a few times. Its cognate antigen has yet to be identified. At one end the junction does not follow the germline gene, possibly because of a read error. The CDR3 contains 16 residues, cysteine and phenylalanine counted. Of all the DNA, just the CDR3 is kept, 48 bases in frame from base 1. CDR1 and CDR2 were assigned from the germline V gene (reference sequence) as SGHNT and YYREEE. The V and J segments used are TRBV5-4 and TRBJ2-3; 14 bases in between match TRBD2. Sample: PBMCs. The clonotype was recovered from a male donor in good health and CMV-seropositive. The CDR3 amino acid sequence is: CASSSGTSGSTDTQYF. At the DNA level, the sequence is TGTGCCAGCAGCTCGGGGACTAGCGGGAGCACCGATACGCAGTATTTT.